This paragraph covers one T cell receptor beta chain sequence. CDR3 length: 15 amino acids. Germline V lookup: CDR1 SNHLY, CDR2 FYNNEI. V lost 7 bases and J lost 2; bases outside the gene matches: 5. TCR beta VDJ and CDR3 profiles were obtained from a genomic DNA template. TCRdb redid the calling of the reads with MiXCR, one entry per CDR3 protein. The table records tens of thousands of distinct CDR3 sequences, around 76% of them present only once. These data are taken from a study of CD8+CD57+ T cells in acquired aplastic anemia. Study at large: Mean DNA quantity obtained from sorted CD4+ and CD8+ cells was about 3.2 ug. Healthy donors had, on average, approximately 9.9 million reads for their CD4+ cells.

Specimen: sorted CD4+, CD8+, or CD8+CD57+ T cells (not recorded which) from PBMCs. This TCR came from a human donor in good health, serving as a control. The chain has TRBV2 and TRBJ1-6, with TRBD1 matching 7 bases. CDR3 protein: CASNRQGAYNSPLHF. The CDR3 nucleotides are TGTGCCAGCAACCGACAGGGTGCCTATAATTCACCCCTCCACTTT.